This entry concerns a single TCR beta chain. These data are taken from a study of blood T cell repertoires in COVID-19. How the authors handled the data: Nucleated cell counts were estimated from reference gene primer amplification. Produced via immunoSEQ multiplex PCR; TCRdb's table is partial and in-frame only. The DNA was the basis for D and trimming; V, J and clone size are from that table. The data contain under 200,000 clones, more than 85% of them seen just once; the ten biggest clones take up approximately 0.5%. The CDR3 extends over 12 amino acids. V gave up 6 bases and J gave up 7 bases; unmatched junction bases: 4. Germline values: CDR1 SGHDN, CDR2 FVKESK.

The chain couples TRBV14 to TRBJ1-1; 8 bases align to TRBD1. The receptor was isolated from a man between 60 and 70 years old with COVID-19, enrolled during active disease. Input material: peripheral blood. CDR3 sequence: CASSRQGNEAFF. The DNA of the CDR3 is TGTGCCAGCAGTAGACAGGGGAATGAAGCTTTCTTT.